The clone carrying this T cell receptor beta chain was recorded at least ten times. The antigen remains unidentified. This sample was included in a study of T-cell reconstitution after alpha-beta-depleted transplantation in children. Study observations and caveats: There were reportedly several hundred expanded graft clones from which alpha-beta T cells came about two months after transplant.

This CDR3 is built from 12 residues. The V end was cut by 7 bases, the J end by 4 bases, with 14 bases between. From germline, CDR1 is DFQATT and CDR2 SNEGSKA (reference sequence). The TCRbeta library incorporated unique molecular identifiers. TCRdb re-derived calls from the PCR reads in MiXCR, one entry per CDR3 protein. The table lists hundreds of thousands of distinct CDR3 sequences, around 13% of them singletons. Source: PBMCs, taken before TCRalphabeta/CD19-depleted stem cell transplant. The chain uses TRBV20-1 and TRBJ2-7, with D possibly matching TRBD2 (7 bases). The clonotype comes from a girl aged 2 to 10 with congenital amegakaryocytic thrombocytopenia, due to receive a stem cell transplant. CDR3 protein: CSGMRGLYEQYF. The CDR3 nucleotides read TGCAGTGGAATGCGGGGGCTGTACGAGCAGTACTTC.